This TCR beta chain was recorded in a study of T-cell memory formation after mild COVID-19. Germline CDR1 SGHRS, CDR2 YFSETQ. Trimming cost V 4 bases and J 1 base, with 17 bases left between them. CDR3 length equals 16 residues. TCRdb re-derived calls from the 5' RACE reads in MiXCR, one entry per CDR3 protein. The profile covers about 560,000 distinct CDR3 sequences, with approximately 21% appearing a single time and roughly 9.1% taken by the ten largest. The TCR comes from an adult woman who had mild COVID-19 (a few samples of this study predate the infection). Cell type and time point are not known. The V and J genes are TRBV5-1 and TRBJ1-1; D possibly corresponds to TRBD1 (5 bases). The material sequenced was PBMCs or a T cell subset sorted from them (not recorded which). The CDR3 reads CASSREGRGRNTEAFF. CDR3 sequence (DNA): TGCGCCAGCAGCAGAGAGGGACGGGGCCGGAACACTGAAGCTTTCTTT.